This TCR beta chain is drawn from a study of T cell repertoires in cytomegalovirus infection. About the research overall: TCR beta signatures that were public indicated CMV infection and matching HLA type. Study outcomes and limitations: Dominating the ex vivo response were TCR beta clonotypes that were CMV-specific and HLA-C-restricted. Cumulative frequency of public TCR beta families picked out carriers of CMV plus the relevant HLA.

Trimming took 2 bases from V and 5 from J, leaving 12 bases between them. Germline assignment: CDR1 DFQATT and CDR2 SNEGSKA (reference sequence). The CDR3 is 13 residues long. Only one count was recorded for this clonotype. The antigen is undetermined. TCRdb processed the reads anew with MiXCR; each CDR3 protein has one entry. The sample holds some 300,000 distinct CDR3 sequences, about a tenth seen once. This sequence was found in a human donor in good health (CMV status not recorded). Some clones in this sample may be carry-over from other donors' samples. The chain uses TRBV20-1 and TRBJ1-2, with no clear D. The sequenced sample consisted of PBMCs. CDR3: CSARTNSAYGYTF. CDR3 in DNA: TGCAGTGCTAGAACTAACAGTGCTTATGGCTACACCTTC.